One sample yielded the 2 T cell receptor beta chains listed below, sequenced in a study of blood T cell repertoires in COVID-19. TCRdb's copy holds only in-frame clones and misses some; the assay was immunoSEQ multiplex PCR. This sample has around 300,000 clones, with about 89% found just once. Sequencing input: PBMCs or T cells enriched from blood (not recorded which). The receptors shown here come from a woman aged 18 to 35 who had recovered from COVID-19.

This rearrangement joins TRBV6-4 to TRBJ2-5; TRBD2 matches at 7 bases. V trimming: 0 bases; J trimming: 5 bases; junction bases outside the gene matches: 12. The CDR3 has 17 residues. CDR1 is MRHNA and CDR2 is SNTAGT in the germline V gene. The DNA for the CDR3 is TGTGCCAGCAGTGACTCGCGGATGGGCGGGAGCTCGGAGACCCAGTACTTC. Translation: CASSDSRMGGSSETQYF.

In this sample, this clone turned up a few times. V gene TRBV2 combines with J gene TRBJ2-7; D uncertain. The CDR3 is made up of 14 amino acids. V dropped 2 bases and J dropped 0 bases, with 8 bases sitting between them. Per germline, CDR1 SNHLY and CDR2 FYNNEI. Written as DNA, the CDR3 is TGTGCCAGCAGTGAACCAGGAAGCTCCTACGAGCAGTACTTC. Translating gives CASSEPGSSYEQYF.